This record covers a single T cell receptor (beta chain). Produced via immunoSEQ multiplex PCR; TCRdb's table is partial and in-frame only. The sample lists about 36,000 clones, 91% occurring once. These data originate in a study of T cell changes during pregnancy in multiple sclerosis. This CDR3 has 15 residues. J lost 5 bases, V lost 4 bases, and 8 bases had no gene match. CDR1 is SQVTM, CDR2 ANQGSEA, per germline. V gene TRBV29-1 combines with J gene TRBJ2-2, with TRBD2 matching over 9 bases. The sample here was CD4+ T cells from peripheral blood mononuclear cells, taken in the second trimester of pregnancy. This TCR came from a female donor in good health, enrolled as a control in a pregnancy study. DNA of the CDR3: TGCAGCGTTGGAGAGACTAGCGGAGGGACCGGGGAGCTGTTTTTT. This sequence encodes CSVGETSGGTGELFF.